Following are 4 T cell receptor beta chains from one sample sequenced in a study of blood T cell repertoires in COVID-19. The assay was immunoSEQ multiplex PCR, and TCRdb's table has in-frame clones only and misses some. The sample has around 340,000 clones; around 80% are singletons. The sequenced sample consisted of peripheral blood. These receptors were collected from a man aged 25 to 45 with active or convalescent COVID-19.

The CDR3 bases are TGTGCCAGCAGGCGAGGGGCAGGGGAGAACACTGAAGCTTTCTTT. Amino acids: CASRRGAGENTEAFF. The chain recombines TRBV2 with TRBJ1-1; D might be TRBD1 (6 bases). V was shortened by 6 bases and J by 1 base, with 15 bases between the two germline ends. This CDR3 spans 15 amino acids. Germline CDR1 and CDR2: SNHLY and FYNNEI.

V is TRBV11-3 and J is TRBJ2-1, with TRBD2 matching over 10 bases. Germline V gene sequence: CDR1 SGHNT, CDR2 YENEEA. The CDR3 is 13 amino acids. The V gene end was trimmed by 5 bases and the J gene end by 8 bases; junction bases not matched to a gene: 3. The CDR3 bases are TGTGCCAGCAGCCTAGGACTAGCGGATGAGCAGTTCTTC. This codes for CASSLGLADEQFF.

The chain combines TRBV30 with TRBJ1-2; TRBD1 aligns across 7 bases. J was trimmed by 4 bases and V by 1 base; bases with no gene match: 9. The CDR3 spans 15 residues. From germline, CDR1 is GTSNPN and CDR2 SVGIG (reference sequence). CDR3 amino acids: CAWSAGTVVGYGYTF. In nucleotides, the CDR3 is TGTGCCTGGAGTGCAGGGACAGTAGTTGGCTATGGCTACACCTTC.

This sequence joins TRBV30 and TRBJ2-6, with unresolved D. CDR1 and CDR2 from the germline V gene are GTSNPN and SVGIG (reference sequence). V lost 4 bases and J 1 base, leaving 5 bases between the germline ends. This CDR3 is 13 amino acids long. The CDR3 reads CAWKLSGANVLTF. Here the CDR3 DNA reads TGTGCCTGGAAACTGTCTGGGGCCAACGTCCTGACTTTC.